The TCR beta chain under discussion was sequenced for a study of post-analysis software for immune sequencing data. Study-wide points: In patients, TRBV5-6, TRBV5-1 and TRBV20-1 belonged to roughly 5 TRBV segments found more frequently than in controls. Multiple sclerosis patients showed significantly lower normalized Chao1 diversity than controls did.

Concerning this clonotype itself: Its antigen is as yet unknown. The junction differs from germline at one of its ends, possibly a read error.

The CDR3 sequence is 14 residues long. Germline lookup yields CDR1 LGHDT and CDR2 YNNKEL (reference sequence). Unique molecular identifiers were carried by the TCR beta cDNA libraries. T cells numbering roughly 1 to 10 million yielded cDNA molecules that totaled around 500,000. TCRdb re-called the PCR reads through MiXCR, storing one row per CDR3 protein. The table has 450,000 or so distinct CDR3 sequences, 40% to 55% seen once; the top ten hold about 12%. The chain links TRBV3-1 to TRBJ2-7, with D unresolved. The J call is uncertain, as TRBJ2-5 better fits the DNA end. Material: blood. The sequence derives from a girl between 5 and 17 years old with multiple sclerosis. The CDR3 DNA follows: TGTACCAGCAGCCAAGATGTGGTAGGTCAGACCCAGTACTTC. It encodes CTSSQDVVGQTQYF.